The next 13 T cell receptor beta chains were all read from a single sample in a study of sequential checkpoint blockade in melanoma. Specified treatment: randomized to nivolumab then ipilimumab (arm A) or the reverse (arm B). Using immunoSEQ multiplex PCR, the repertoire was profiled, and TCRdb retains in-frame clones only, with some absent. This sample has about 7,200 clones, with 20% found just once. Sample: tumor tissue (inferred from file names), taken from a patient given nivolumab and ipilimumab in sequence. The origin of the receptors is a human donor with melanoma.

In its sample, this clone was seen a few times. V gene TRBV6-8 combines with J gene TRBJ1-1; TRBD1 agrees at 8 bases. The CDR3 spans 14 residues. V trimming: 5 bases; J trimming: 4 bases; junction bases outside the gene matches: 6. Germline CDR1 MNHGY, CDR2 SAAAGT. CDR3 residues: CASSTQGATTEAFF. CDR3 DNA sequence: TGTGCCAGCAGTACCCAGGGGGCGACCACTGAAGCTTTCTTT.

This clone was observed at least ten times. The chain links TRBV6-8 to TRBJ1-1, with D unresolved. V lost 0 bases and J lost 1, with 9 bases in between. The CDR3 totals 15 residues. The germline CDR1 and CDR2 sequences are MNHGY and SAAAGT. CDR3 amino acids: CASSYSIEENTEAFF. In DNA, the CDR3 is TGTGCCAGCAGTTACTCGATTGAGGAGAACACTGAAGCTTTCTTT.

In its sample, this clone ranks as medium-sized. The rearrangement links TRBV6-8 to TRBJ1-4; 9 nucleotides match TRBD1. The V gene end was trimmed by 8 bases and the J gene end by 5 bases; junction bases not matched to a gene: 6. The CDR3 runs 14 residues. Germline V gene lookup returns CDR1 MNHGY and CDR2 SAAAGT. CDR3 bases: TGTGCCAGCTATCCCGGGACAGGGAATGAAAAACTGTTTTTT. It is translated as CASYPGTGNEKLFF.

The chain is built from TRBV19 and TRBJ2-5; D remains unclear. This CDR3 contains 11 residues. Germline-derived CDR1 and CDR2 are LNHDA and SQIVND (reference sequence). V lost 10 bases and J lost 2, with 8 bases in between. CDR3 protein: CATELQETQYF. As DNA, the CDR3 is TGTGCCACTGAGCTTCAAGAGACCCAGTACTTC.

This clone was counted between two and nine times. The chain recombines TRBV11-3 with TRBJ2-3, with 9 bases that match TRBD2. The trim removed 5 bases at V and 2 bases at J, leaving 5 bases unmatched. This CDR3 is 15 amino acids long. Per germline, CDR1 SGHNT and CDR2 YENEEA. CDR3 nucleotide sequence: TGTGCCAGCAGCGTGACTAGCGGAAACACAGATACGCAGTATTTT. Residues: CASSVTSGNTDTQYF.

This sequence joins TRBV5-1 and TRBJ2-1; the match to TRBD2 covers 7 bases. Germline V CDR1 and CDR2: SGHRS, YFSETQ. With 5 bases clipped from V and 0 bases from J, the junction kept 5 bases outside the gene matches. The CDR3 extends over 15 amino acids. CDR3 loop: CASRPGGSSYNEQFF. The CDR3 coding sequence is TGCGCCAGCAGACCCGGGGGGAGCTCCTACAATGAGCAGTTCTTC.

This clone is medium-sized. V is TRBV6-8 and J is TRBJ1-2; D might be TRBD1 (6 bases). The CDR3 is made up of 14 amino acids. The V gene's germline CDR1 is MNHGY and CDR2 SAAAGT. V shed 6 bases and J shed 4 bases, with 15 bases lying between them. CDR3 in DNA: TGTGCCAGCAGCGACAGGAGTGCTTTCTATGGCTACACCTTC. This encodes CASSDRSAFYGYTF.

This clone turned up a few times. The rearrangement links TRBV2 to TRBJ1-2; D is possibly TRBD1 (5 bases). The CDR3 is 14 amino acids. Trimming pared 6 bases from V and 4 bases from J, leaving 15 bases between. Per the germline V gene, CDR1 is SNHLY and CDR2 is FYNNEI. The CDR3 here is CASSQGQGGYGYTF. The CDR3 DNA reads TGTGCCAGCAGCCAAGGGCAGGGAGGCTATGGCTACACCTTC.

This clone was detected many times. The V gene is TRBV11-3, the J gene TRBJ1-1; 9 bases fit TRBD1. Germline assignment: CDR1 SGHNT and CDR2 YENEEA. V shed 4 bases and J 6 bases; nucleotides not matched to a gene: 6. The CDR3 runs 14 residues. This CDR3 reads CASSSGQGSPEAFF. As DNA, the CDR3 is TGTGCCAGCAGCTCGGGACAGGGAAGTCCTGAAGCTTTCTTT.

The sample holds a few counts of this clone. The CDR3 carries no conserved terminal phenylalanine or tryptophan, so it likely arises from a read error. It is unclear where the CDR3 begins or ends on the DNA, so no DNA is shown, and the CDR3 is as TCRdb lists it. The chain recombines TRBV6-8 with TRBJ1-2. A total of 13 residues make up the CDR3, ends included. Germline CDR1 is MNHGY and CDR2 is SAAAGT. CDR3 sequence: CASSQTPSRLLFV.

This clone has ten or more counts. V gene TRBV11-3 combines with J gene TRBJ2-7; D possibly uses TRBD1 or TRBD2 (6 bases each). Germline V gene lookup returns CDR1 SGHNT and CDR2 YENEEA. The V and J ends lost 1 base and 6 bases respectively, with 13 bases between them. The CDR3 is made up of 14 amino acids. CDR3 in DNA: TGTGCCAGCAGCTTAGTAGGGGGGCCGGCCGAGCAGTACTTC. It is translated as CASSLVGGPAEQYF. The entire variable domain, with the rest obtained from reference TRBV11-3 and TRBJ2-7, is as follows: EAGVVQSPRYKIIEKKQPVAFWCNPISGHNTLYWYLQNLGQGPELLIRYENEEAVDDSQLPKDRFSAERLKGVDSTLKIQPAELGDSAVYLCASSLVGGPAEQYFGPGTRLTVT.

The CDR3 bases are TGTGCCAGCAGTGAAACAGGGGGCACTGAAGCTTTCTTT. It translates to CASSETGGTEAFF. This chain links TRBV25-1 with TRBJ1-1, with 8 bases aligning to TRBD1. Germline lookup yields CDR1 MGHDK and CDR2 SYGVNS. The CDR3 runs to 13 residues. Losses at the gene ends were 2 bases for V and 4 bases for J; bases not matched to a gene: 0.

V usage is TRBV9 and J usage is TRBJ2-2, with no clear D. CDR3 length: 13 residues. V lost 1 base to trimming and J lost 5 bases, with 6 bases between them. In germline, CDR1 is SGDLS, CDR2 YYNGEE. CDR3 sequence reads: CASSVFQTGELFF. CDR3 DNA sequence: TGTGCCAGCAGCGTATTTCAAACCGGGGAGCTGTTTTTT. Looking up the rest from reference TRBV9 and TRBJ2-2 gives the full variable domain: DSGVTQTPKHLITATGQRVTLRCSPRSGDLSVYWYQQSLDQGLQFLIQYYNGEERAKGNILERFSAQQFPDLHSELNLSSLELGDSALYFCASSVFQTGELFFGEGSRLTVL.